The rows below give T cell receptor beta chains drawn from one sample of a study of blood T cell repertoires in COVID-19. Measured with immunoSEQ multiplex PCR; TCRdb has only the in-frame clones, and not every one. This sample yields roughly 75,000 clones, of which more than 70% are seen a single time; about 13% belongs to the top ten. Sequenced material: peripheral blood. These receptors were collected from a middle-aged man with COVID-19, enrolled during active disease. Each CDR3 is given with its conserved first and last residue. The order of the fields is clone size, J gene, V gene, D gene, CDR3 protein, CDR3 DNA. A D gene is named only where the DNA matches it firmly. Clone size is shown for a subset of rows, as once, few, many or a class of expanded clone.

clone_size: NA
j_call: TRBJ2-3
v_call: TRBV4-1
d_call: NA
cdr3_aa: CASSQVDLISTDTQYF
cdr3_nt: TGCGCCAGCAGCCAGGTTGACTTGATCAGCACAGATACGCAGTATTTT

clone_size: NA
j_call: TRBJ1-5
v_call: TRBV11-2
d_call: TRBD1
cdr3_aa: CASSPGTGSGQPQHF
cdr3_nt: TGTGCCAGCAGCCCTGGGACAGGGTCGGGTCAGCCCCAGCATTTT

clone_size: NA
j_call: TRBJ2-7
v_call: TRBV28
d_call: TRBD2
cdr3_aa: CASSLLGGLAREQYF
cdr3_nt: TGTGCCAGCAGTTTACTTGGGGGACTAGCGCGGGAGCAGTACTTC

clone_size: NA
j_call: TRBJ1-1
v_call: TRBV5-1
d_call: TRBD1
cdr3_aa: CASSPRTGGTEAFF
cdr3_nt: TGCGCCAGCAGCCCAAGGACAGGGGGCACTGAAGCTTTCTTT

clone_size: NA
j_call: TRBJ1-1
v_call: TRBV12-3/TRBV12-4
d_call: NA
cdr3_aa: CASSLPGGTEAFF
cdr3_nt: TGTGCCAGCAGCCTCCCGGGAGGTACTGAAGCTTTCTTT

clone_size: medium-sized
j_call: TRBJ2-7
v_call: TRBV7-9
d_call: TRBD2
cdr3_aa: CASRPREGTTYEQYF
cdr3_nt: TGTGCCAGCAGACCAAGGGAGGGGACTACCTACGAGCAGTACTTC

clone_size: NA
j_call: TRBJ2-7
v_call: TRBV6-6
d_call: NA
cdr3_aa: CASLNARDSRGEQYF
cdr3_nt: TGTGCCAGCCTAAACGCCCGGGACTCACGAGGTGAGCAGTACTTC

clone_size: once
j_call: TRBJ2-7
v_call: TRBV12-3/TRBV12-4
d_call: TRBD1
cdr3_aa: CASTGTETYEQYF
cdr3_nt: TGTGCCAGCACCGGGACAGAGACCTACGAGCAGTACTTC

clone_size: few
j_call: TRBJ2-1
v_call: TRBV27
d_call: NA
cdr3_aa: CASSSRFGVTPYNEQFF
cdr3_nt: TGTGCCAGCAGCTCCCGGTTCGGGGTAACGCCCTACAATGAGCAGTTCTTC

clone_size: NA
j_call: TRBJ2-7
v_call: TRBV19
d_call: TRBD2
cdr3_aa: CASSRSPRAELGLAGGRSYEQYF
cdr3_nt: TGTGCCAGTAGTAGAAGTCCGCGGGCAGAGTTGGGACTAGCGGGAGGGCGATCCTACGAGCAGTACTTC

clone_size: NA
j_call: TRBJ2-6
v_call: TRBV7-2
d_call: TRBD1
cdr3_aa: CASSLNTGGLLRANVLTF
cdr3_nt: TGTGCCAGCAGCTTAAACACAGGGGGCCTCCTTCGGGCCAACGTCCTGACTTTC

clone_size: NA
j_call: TRBJ1-2
v_call: TRBV6-5
d_call: TRBD1
cdr3_aa: CASSLTDRSPYGYTF
cdr3_nt: TGTGCCAGCAGTTTGACGGACAGGAGTCCCTATGGCTACACCTTC

clone_size: NA
j_call: TRBJ2-2
v_call: TRBV30
d_call: NA
cdr3_aa: CAWSSWRTPFTGELFF
cdr3_nt: TGTGCCTGGAGTAGTTGGAGAACCCCATTTACCGGGGAGCTGTTTTTT

clone_size: NA
j_call: TRBJ1-2
v_call: TRBV2
d_call: NA
cdr3_aa: CASSELVGAGGYTF
cdr3_nt: TGTGCCAGCAGTGAATTGGTGGGGGCTGGAGGCTACACCTTC

clone_size: NA
j_call: TRBJ1-5
v_call: TRBV19
d_call: NA
cdr3_aa: CASSSKTGSSNQPQHF
cdr3_nt: TGTGCCAGTAGTTCTAAGACAGGTTCAAGCAATCAGCCCCAGCATTTT

clone_size: NA
j_call: TRBJ1-1
v_call: TRBV4-1
d_call: TRBD1
cdr3_aa: CASSRRQGEMNTEAFF
cdr3_nt: TGCGCCAGCAGCCGCCGACAGGGAGAGATGAACACTGAAGCTTTCTTT

clone_size: NA
j_call: TRBJ2-3
v_call: TRBV5-1
d_call: TRBD1
cdr3_aa: CASSAPGTGAPDTQYF
cdr3_nt: TGCGCCAGCAGCGCACCCGGGACAGGGGCCCCAGATACGCAGTATTTT

clone_size: NA
j_call: TRBJ2-7
v_call: TRBV6-5
d_call: NA
cdr3_aa: CASSQGGFEQYF
cdr3_nt: TGTGCCAGCAGCCAGGGGGGTTTCGAGCAGTACTTC

clone_size: NA
j_call: TRBJ2-2
v_call: TRBV5-6
d_call: NA
cdr3_aa: CASSPLDSANTGELFF
cdr3_nt: TGTGCCAGCAGCCCGTTGGACAGCGCGAACACCGGGGAGCTGTTTTTT

clone_size: once
j_call: TRBJ1-5
v_call: TRBV13
d_call: NA
cdr3_aa: CASSLGGDRRNQPQHF
cdr3_nt: TGTGCCAGCAGCTTAGGGGGTGACAGGCGTAATCAGCCCCAGCATTTT

clone_size: NA
j_call: TRBJ1-3
v_call: TRBV5-1
d_call: NA
cdr3_aa: CASSLTSSGNTIYF
cdr3_nt: TGCGCCAGCAGCTTGACAAGCTCTGGAAACACCATATATTTT

clone_size: NA
j_call: TRBJ1-2
v_call: TRBV5-6
d_call: TRBD1
cdr3_aa: CASSWTGLPTNYGYTF
cdr3_nt: TGTGCCAGCAGCTGGACAGGGCTTCCTACTAACTATGGCTACACCTTC

clone_size: NA
j_call: TRBJ2-7
v_call: TRBV7-2
d_call: NA
cdr3_aa: CASSFGERYEQYF
cdr3_nt: TGTGCCAGCAGCTTCGGGGAGCGCTACGAGCAGTACTTC

clone_size: NA
j_call: TRBJ2-1
v_call: TRBV5-8
d_call: TRBD1
cdr3_aa: CASSIGQGYNEQFF
cdr3_nt: TGTGCCAGCAGCATCGGACAGGGCTACAATGAGCAGTTCTTC

clone_size: NA
j_call: TRBJ2-2
v_call: TRBV6-2/TRBV6-3
d_call: TRBD2
cdr3_aa: CASSYSIGGRGGELFF
cdr3_nt: TGTGCCAGCAGTTACTCGATTGGAGGGAGGGGCGGGGAGCTGTTTTTT

clone_size: NA
j_call: TRBJ1-2
v_call: TRBV19
d_call: TRBD1
cdr3_aa: CASSRGQGEYGYTF
cdr3_nt: TGTGCCAGTAGTCGCGGACAGGGGGAATATGGCTACACCTTC

clone_size: NA
j_call: TRBJ1-2
v_call: TRBV5-1
d_call: TRBD1
cdr3_aa: CASSPHGTGIGYGYTF
cdr3_nt: TGCGCCAGCAGCCCCCACGGGACAGGGATTGGCTATGGCTACACCTTC

clone_size: NA
j_call: TRBJ1-4
v_call: TRBV11-2
d_call: NA
cdr3_aa: CASSSEGTMKKLFF
cdr3_nt: TGTGCCAGCAGCTCGGAGGGGACTATGAAAAAACTGTTTTTT

clone_size: NA
j_call: TRBJ1-2
v_call: TRBV7-9
d_call: NA
cdr3_aa: CASSPQGSGYTF
cdr3_nt: TGTGCCAGCAGCCCTCAGGGTAGCGGCTACACCTTC

clone_size: once
j_call: TRBJ2-7
v_call: TRBV7-8
d_call: NA
cdr3_aa: CASSLATRNYEQYF
cdr3_nt: TGTGCCAGCAGCTTAGCTACCAGAAACTACGAGCAGTACTTC

clone_size: NA
j_call: TRBJ2-1
v_call: TRBV30
d_call: TRBD2
cdr3_aa: CAWSLGWTSGRNEQFF
cdr3_nt: TGTGCCTGGAGTTTAGGGTGGACTAGCGGGAGGAATGAGCAGTTCTTC

clone_size: NA
j_call: TRBJ2-3
v_call: TRBV11-2
d_call: TRBD2
cdr3_aa: CASSSGLALTDTQYF
cdr3_nt: TGTGCCAGCAGCTCGGGACTAGCGCTTACAGATACGCAGTATTTT

clone_size: NA
j_call: TRBJ1-5
v_call: TRBV28
d_call: TRBD1
cdr3_aa: CASSRDSANQPQHF
cdr3_nt: TGTGCCAGCAGCCGGGACAGCGCGAATCAGCCCCAGCATTTT